This T cell receptor beta chain was identified during a study of shared T cell receptors in the human thymus. CDR1 is SGHAT and CDR2 is FQNNGV in the germline V gene. Trimming removed 5 bases from V and 7 bases from J; junction bases left unmatched: 1. This CDR3 contains 12 residues. Here immunoSEQ multiplex PCR was the method, and the copy in TCRdb shows in-frame clones only, minus some. The sample includes about 660,000 clones, 85% to 90% of them seen just once. These data were likewise used in another study, on human thymus T cells. That work contributes: Corrective surgery for congenital heart defects was being performed on the healthy Finnish infants who were the donors. Resections were taken during corrective heart surgery, and the thymus tissue came from these. An apparent bias in V and J gene usage was seen in thymic and blood repertoires. What related research reported was that thymic repertoires overlapped highly among unrelated individuals.

The TCR sequence derives from a boy under two years old with a congenital heart defect. Sequences were obtained from thymocytes. V gene TRBV11-2 combines with J gene TRBJ2-2; 7 bases line up with TRBD1. In DNA, the CDR3 is TGTGCCAGCAGCCCAGGGGGCGGGGAGCTGTTTTTT. Its translation: CASSPGGGELFF.